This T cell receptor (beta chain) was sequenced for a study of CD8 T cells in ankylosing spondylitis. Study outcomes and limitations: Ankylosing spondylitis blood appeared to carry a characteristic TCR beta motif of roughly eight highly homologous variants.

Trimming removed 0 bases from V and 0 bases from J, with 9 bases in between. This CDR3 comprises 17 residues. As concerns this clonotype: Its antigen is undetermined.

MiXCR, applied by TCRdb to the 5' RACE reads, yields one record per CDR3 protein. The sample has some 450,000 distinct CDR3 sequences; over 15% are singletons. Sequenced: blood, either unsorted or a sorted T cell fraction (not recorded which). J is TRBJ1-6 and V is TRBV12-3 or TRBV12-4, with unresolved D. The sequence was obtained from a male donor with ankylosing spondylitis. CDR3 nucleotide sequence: TGTGCCAGCAGTTTAGCTGTCCCAAGCTCCTATAATTCACCCCTCCACTTT. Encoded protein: CASSLAVPSSYNSPLHF.